The clone carrying this T cell receptor beta chain occurred a few times. These data originate in a study of human T cells and chemical hapten exposure. Study at large: Patients were given diphenylcyclopropenone on the scalp weekly across the roughly 25-week study.

The length of the CDR3 is 14 residues. Germline V gene data show CDR1 as MDHEN and CDR2 as SYDVKM. Unmatched junction bases numbered 4, after V lost 3 bases and J lost 6 bases. Specified time point: patch test 1, 2 weeks after DPC sensitization. Treatment described: therapeutic diphenylcyclopropenone sensitization with weekly scalp DPC. Alopecia patients deemed DPC-suitable, aged 18 to 70, excluding pregnancy. Per the authors' pipeline: Sample TCR counts, which ranged from about 23,224 to 750,000, had a median of roughly 100,000. One entry per CDR3 protein, called by TCRdb with MiXCR from the RACE reads. It is TCRdb's table, rather than the study itself, that gives the V and J calls and clone size. Among 85,000 to 100,000 distinct CDR3 sequences listed, approximately 13% were seen once.

This clonotype was sampled from a woman aged 35 to 49 with alopecia areata. Some clones in this sample may be carry-over from other donors' samples. The V and J genes are TRBV28 and TRBJ2-1, with 8 bases matching TRBD1. The material was whole blood, obtained in connection with sensitization to the hapten diphenylcyclopropenone (DPC). The DNA of the CDR3 is TGTGCCAGCAGTTTGGACAGGGCGGGCAATGAGCAGTTCTTC. The encoded protein is CASSLDRAGNEQFF.